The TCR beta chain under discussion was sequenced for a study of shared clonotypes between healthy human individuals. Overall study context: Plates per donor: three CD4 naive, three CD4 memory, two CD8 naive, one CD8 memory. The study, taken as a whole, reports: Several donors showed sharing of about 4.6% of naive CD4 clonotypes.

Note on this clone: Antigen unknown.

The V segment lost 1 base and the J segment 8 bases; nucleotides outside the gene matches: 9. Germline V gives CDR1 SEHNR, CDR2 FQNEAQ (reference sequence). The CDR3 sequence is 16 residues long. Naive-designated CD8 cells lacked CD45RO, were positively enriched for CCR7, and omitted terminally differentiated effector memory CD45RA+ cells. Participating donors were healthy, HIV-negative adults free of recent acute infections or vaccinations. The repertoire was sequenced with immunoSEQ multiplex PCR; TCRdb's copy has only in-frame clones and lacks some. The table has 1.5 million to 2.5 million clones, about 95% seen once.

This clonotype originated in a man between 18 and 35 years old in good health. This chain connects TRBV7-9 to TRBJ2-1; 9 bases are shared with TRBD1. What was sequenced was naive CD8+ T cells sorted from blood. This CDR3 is CASSLVGTGMRYEQFF. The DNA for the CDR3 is TGTGCCAGCAGCTTAGTTGGGACAGGGATGAGGTATGAGCAGTTCTTC.